These 21 T cell receptor beta chains were all obtained from the same sample, sequenced in a study of cytomegalovirus exposure and HLA in healthy donors (dated by TCRdb to between 2016 and 2019). Library method: the immunoSEQ multiplex PCR assay. TCRdb obtained this table from immuneACCESS and retained in-frame rearrangements with V and J assigned. These tables miss some clones; where compared with another copy, unresolved V genes account for less than half of the shortfall, and the remainder is unexplained. This sample comprises 200,000 to 250,000 clones, around 87% of them detected only once. Roughly 2% of the sample goes to the ten largest clones. Sequences were obtained from PBMCs. Receptor source: a woman aged 18-30 years in good health and CMV-seropositive.

The CDR3 coding sequence is TGTGCCTGGAGTGTGACAACAGGGGTCCCTGAAGCTTTCTTT. Translating it yields CAWSVTTGVPEAFF. The J gene is TRBJ1-1, the V gene TRBV30; 7 positions agree with TRBD1. The CDR3 runs to 14 residues. Germline values: CDR1 GTSNPN, CDR2 SVGIG (reference sequence). The V segment lost 0 bases and the J segment 6 bases; nucleotides outside the gene matches: 7.

This clone was seen a handful of times. This sample also contains other DNA sequences that code for the same CDR3. The CDR3 protein is CASSLDPGQETQYF. The DNA of the CDR3 is TGCGCCAGCAGCTTGGATCCAGGCCAAGAGACCCAGTACTTC. The V and J genes are TRBV5-1 and TRBJ2-5; D ambiguous. CDR1 is SGHRS and CDR2 is YFSETQ in the germline V gene. This CDR3 comprises 14 residues. The V and J ends lost 0 bases and 1 base respectively, with 7 bases between them.

This clone was seen just once. The chain combines TRBV30 with TRBJ2-5, with 8 bases matching TRBD2. Germline CDR1 is GTSNPN and CDR2 is SVGIG (reference sequence). The CDR3 covers 17 residues. V was clipped by 1 base and J by 5 bases; unmatched bases: 15. CDR3 nucleotides: TGTGCCTGGAGTGAGAGAGATAGCGGGAACTCTTGGGAGACCCAGTACTTC. Translating gives CAWSERDSGNSWETQYF. The full variable domain, rest sourced from reference TRBV30 and TRBJ2-5, is SQTIHQWPATLVQPVGSPLSLECTVEGTSNPNLYWYRQAAGRGLQLLFYSVGIGQISSEVPQNLSASRPQDRQFILSSKKLLLSDSGFYLCAWSERDSGNSWETQYFGPGTRLLVL.

CDR3 sequence: CASSPFETGNTEAFF. The CDR3 DNA follows: TGCGCCAGCAGCCCCTTTGAAACCGGGAACACTGAAGCTTTCTTT. This chain links TRBV5-1 with TRBJ1-1; D gene ambiguous. Trimming stripped 4 bases from V and 1 base from J, with 14 bases between. Germline CDR1 is SGHRS and CDR2 is YFSETQ. The CDR3 has 15 residues.

The rearrangement joins TRBV5-1 to TRBJ1-2; TRBD1 matches at 10 bases. CDR3 size: 15 residues. Germline V CDR1 and CDR2: SGHRS, YFSETQ. V shed 2 bases, J shed 8 bases, and the junction held 9 bases outside the gene matches. CDR3 amino acids: CASSLGTGEIGGYTF. CDR3 DNA sequence: TGCGCCAGCAGCTTAGGGACAGGGGAGATCGGCGGCTACACCTTC. The full variable domain, its missing parts supplied by reference TRBV5-1 and TRBJ1-2, is KAGVTQTPRYLIKTRGQQVTLSCSPISGHRSVSWYQQTPGQGLQFLFEYFSETQRNKGNFPGRFSGRQFSNSRSEMNVSTLELGDSALYLCASSLGTGEIGGYTFGSGTRLTVV.

The CDR3 reads CAWSPLGTGAYEQYF. CDR3 DNA sequence: TGTGCCTGGAGTCCACTCGGGACAGGAGCCTACGAGCAGTACTTC. This rearrangement joins TRBV30 to TRBJ2-7, with 8 bases matching TRBD1. CDR3 size: 15 residues. The V gene end was trimmed by 2 bases and the J gene end by 2 bases; junction bases not matched to a gene: 8. CDR1 is GTSNPN, CDR2 SVGIG, per germline (reference sequence).

This clone was counted only a few times. The gene calls are TRBV19 and TRBJ1-2; 8 bases align to TRBD1. The CDR3 is 14 residues long. Germline CDR1 is LNHDA and CDR2 is SQIVND (reference sequence). V lost 10 bases and J lost 8; bases outside the gene matches: 15. DNA for the CDR3: TGTGCCACTCTTCCGGGACAGGCCTCCGAGGGCTACACCTTC. It is translated as CATLPGQASEGYTF.

This sequence joins TRBV4-1 and TRBJ2-5, with 9 positions matching TRBD1. The CDR3 loop spans 16 amino acids. Germline V lookup: CDR1 MGHRA, CDR2 YSYEKL. J lost 3 bases, V lost 8 bases, and 13 bases had no gene match. CDR3 sequence reads: CASAYVSGQGEETQYF. CDR3 DNA: TGCGCCAGCGCTTATGTATCGGGACAGGGAGAAGAGACCCAGTACTTC.

In this sample, this clone turned up once. The chain employs TRBV5-6 and TRBJ1-5; no clear D. The V gene lost 0 bases and the J gene lost 0 bases, with 10 bases spanning the gap. In germline, CDR1 is SGHDT, CDR2 YYEEEE. The CDR3 has 16 residues. The chain's CDR3 is CASSLGPGYSNQPQHF. For the CDR3, the DNA is TGTGCCAGCAGCTTGGGGCCAGGTTATAGCAATCAGCCCCAGCATTTT.

The CDR3, as DNA: TGTGCCAGCAGCCAAGGTATTAGGGGCTCCTACAATGAGCAGTTCTTC. Translating it yields CASSQGIRGSYNEQFF. The chain links TRBV14 to TRBJ2-1; the D gene is possibly TRBD1 (5 bases). The CDR3 is 16 amino acids. Trimming cost V 1 base and J 0 bases, with 10 bases left between them. The germline V gene has CDR1 SGHDN and CDR2 FVKESK.

This sequence joins TRBV4-1 and TRBJ2-7; TRBD2 aligns across 7 bases. There are 16 residues in the CDR3. With V trimmed by 1 base and J by 6 bases, 12 bases remained unmatched. Germline V lookup: CDR1 MGHRA, CDR2 YSYEKL. The CDR3 loop is CASSQAPGEGVPEQYF. In nucleotides, the CDR3 is TGCGCCAGCAGCCAAGCACCGGGGGAGGGCGTACCCGAGCAGTACTTC.

The V and J genes are TRBV28 and TRBJ2-7; no definite D call. This CDR3 is built from 13 residues. V lost 5 bases and J lost 0, with 8 bases in between. Looked up from germline, CDR1 is MDHEN and CDR2 is SYDVKM. For the CDR3, the DNA is TGTGCCAGCAGTCTCCCGGGCTCCTACGAGCAGTACTTC. Encoded protein: CASSLPGSYEQYF. Complete variable domain (other parts from reference TRBV28 and TRBJ2-7): DVKVTQSSRYLVKRTGEKVFLECVQDMDHENMFWYRQDPGLGLRLIYFSYDVKMKEKGDIPEGYSVSREKKERFSLILESASTNQTSMYLCASSLPGSYEQYFGPGTRLTVT.

The CDR3 here is CASSPQGQGYEQYF. In DNA form, the CDR3 reads TGTGCCAGCTCACCACAGGGACAGGGGTACGAGCAGTACTTC. The chain combines TRBV18 with TRBJ2-7, with 10 nucleotides matching TRBD1. The CDR3 loop spans 14 amino acids. Germline V gives CDR1 KGHSH, CDR2 LQKENI. The junction had 1 base not matched to a gene; V was cut back by 1 base and J by 4 bases. The complete variable domain, with remaining parts taken from reference TRBV18 and TRBJ2-7, reads NAGVMQNPRHLVRRRGQEARLRCSPMKGHSHVYWYRQLPEEGLKFMVYLQKENIIDESGMPKERFSAEFPKEGPSILRIQQVVRGDSAAYFCASSPQGQGYEQYFGPGTRLTVT.

CDR3 sequence reads: CASSLGGVNEQFF. The CDR3 DNA reads as TGTGCCAGCAGCCTCGGCGGGGTCAATGAGCAGTTCTTC. This sequence joins TRBV16 and TRBJ2-1; D possibly corresponds to TRBD2 (6 bases). Per the germline V gene, CDR1 is KGHSY and CDR2 is FQNENV. The CDR3 is 13 amino acids. The V gene lost 4 bases and the J gene lost 6 bases, with 10 bases spanning the gap.

The chain employs TRBV18 and TRBJ1-1; the D gene is possibly TRBD1 (6 bases). V lost 2 bases to trimming and J lost 4 bases, with 17 bases between them. The CDR3 loop spans 16 amino acids. CDR1 and CDR2 from the germline V gene are KGHSH and LQKENI. CDR3 bases: TGTGCCAGCTCACCAATAAACAGGGAAAGGGCCACTGAAGCTTTCTTT. As protein: CASSPINRERATEAFF.

This clone was detected a few times. This rearrangement joins TRBV28 to TRBJ1-4; tentative D call: TRBD1 (6 bases). Germline V gives CDR1 MDHEN, CDR2 SYDVKM. The CDR3 totals 12 residues. V was cut by 6 bases and J by 8 bases, with 10 bases left in between. In DNA, the CDR3 is TGTGCCAGCAGACAGGGAAACGAAAAACTGTTTTTT. Translated, it gives CASRQGNEKLFF.

This chain links TRBV5-1 with TRBJ2-3; D gene uncertain. The CDR3 length is 15 residues. Trimming shortened V by 5 bases and J by 6 bases, and 19 bases separated the two germline ends. The germline CDR1 and CDR2 sequences are SGHRS and YFSETQ. The CDR3 DNA sequence: TGCGCCAGCAGTGTGGGCCAGGAATCTTGGGATACGCAGTATTTT. It codes for CASSVGQESWDTQYF.

About this clone itself: A junction boundary mismatches the germline segment, possibly from a read error. The chain links TRBV7-6 to TRBJ2-1; D may be TRBD2 (5 bases). Germline values: CDR1 SGHVS, CDR2 FNYEAQ. CDR3 length: 16 residues. CDR3 in amino acids: CTSSLSGRSRYNEQFF. Here the CDR3 DNA reads TGTACCAGCAGCTTAAGCGGTAGGAGTCGCTACAATGAGCAGTTCTTC.

The rearrangement uses TRBV6-5 and TRBJ1-2, with TRBD1 matching 8 bases. J was trimmed by 8 bases and V by 0 bases; bases with no gene match: 5. The CDR3 totals 14 residues. Germline V gives CDR1 MNHEY, CDR2 SVGAGI. The CDR3 bases are TGTGCCAGCAGTTACTCCTGGGCAGGGGGCGGCTACACCTTC. This codes for CASSYSWAGGGYTF.

The V call is TRBV30, the J call TRBJ1-1; D is unclear. The germline gives CDR1 GTSNPN, CDR2 SVGIG (reference sequence). V dropped 2 bases and J dropped 3 bases, with 16 bases sitting between them. The CDR3 has 15 amino acids. CDR3 sequence reads: CAWSLRLNGDTEAFF. The DNA of the CDR3 is TGTGCCTGGAGTTTACGACTCAACGGGGACACTGAAGCTTTCTTT.

The genes are TRBV30 and TRBJ1-1, with D possibly matching TRBD1 (6 bases). CDR3 length: 11 residues. The germline V and J ends were trimmed by 0 bases and 8 bases, with 7 bases remaining between them. From germline, CDR1 is GTSNPN and CDR2 SVGIG (reference sequence). The CDR3 region has the DNA TGTGCCTGGAGTGTAGGGGGAGAAGCTTTCTTT. It specifies CAWSVGGEAFF.